What follows is one TCR beta chain and its context. Antigen: not known. This record belongs to a study of blood T cells in healthy people across ages. Points from the study as a whole: Diversity figures derived from one million T cells were judged to underestimate the true value.

The V end was cut by 5 bases, the J end by 3 bases, with 16 bases between. Germline CDR1 is KGHDR and CDR2 is SFDVKD. This CDR3 region has 15 residues. The people who gave samples were healthy Caucasians from Russia, aged roughly 6 to 90. A minimum of 5 micrograms of total RNA was extracted per sample. A second PCR, run for about 6 to 11 cycles, used a sample-barcoded 5' primer plus a J-beta primer mix. TCRdb re-derived calls from the 5' RACE reads in MiXCR, one entry per CDR3 protein. In the table there are about 1.8 million distinct CDR3 sequences, around 48% of which are singletons. The origin of this receptor is a woman in her thirties or forties in good health. The sequencing sample was made of blood. The rearrangement joins TRBV24-1 to TRBJ2-7; D remains unclear. This chain's CDR3 is CATSATQAGRYEQYF. DNA of the CDR3: TGTGCCACCAGTGCCACACAAGCAGGTCGCTACGAGCAGTACTTC.